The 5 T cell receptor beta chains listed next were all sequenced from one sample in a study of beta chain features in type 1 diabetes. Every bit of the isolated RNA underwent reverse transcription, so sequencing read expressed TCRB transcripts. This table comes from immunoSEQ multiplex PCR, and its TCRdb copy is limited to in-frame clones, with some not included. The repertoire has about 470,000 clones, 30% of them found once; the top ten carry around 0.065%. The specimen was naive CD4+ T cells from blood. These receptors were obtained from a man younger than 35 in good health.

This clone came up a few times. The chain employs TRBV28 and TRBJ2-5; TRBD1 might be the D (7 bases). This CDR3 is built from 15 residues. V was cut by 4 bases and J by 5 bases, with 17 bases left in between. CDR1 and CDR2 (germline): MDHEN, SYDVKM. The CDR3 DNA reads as TGTGCCAGCAGTTCTGGCGGAGGGGGCGCCGAGACCCAGTACTTC. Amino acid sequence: CASSSGGGGAETQYF.

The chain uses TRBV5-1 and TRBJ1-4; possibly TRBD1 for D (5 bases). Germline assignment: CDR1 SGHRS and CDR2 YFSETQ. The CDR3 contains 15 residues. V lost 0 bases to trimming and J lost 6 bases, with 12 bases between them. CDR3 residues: CASSLVRGLDEKLFF. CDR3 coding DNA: TGCGCCAGCAGCTTGGTGAGGGGTTTGGATGAAAAACTGTTTTTT.

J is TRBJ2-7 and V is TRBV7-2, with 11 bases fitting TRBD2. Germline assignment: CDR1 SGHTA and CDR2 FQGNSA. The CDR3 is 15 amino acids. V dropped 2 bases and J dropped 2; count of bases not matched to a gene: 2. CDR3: CASSLMTSGTYEQYF. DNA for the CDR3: TGTGCCAGCAGCTTAATGACTAGCGGGACCTACGAGCAGTACTTC.

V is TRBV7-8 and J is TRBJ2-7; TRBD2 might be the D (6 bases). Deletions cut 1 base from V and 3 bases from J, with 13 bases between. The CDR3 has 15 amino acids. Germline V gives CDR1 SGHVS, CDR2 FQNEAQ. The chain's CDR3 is CASSLERLGVYEQYF. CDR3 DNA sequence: TGTGCCAGCAGCTTAGAGAGACTAGGGGTCTACGAGCAGTACTTC. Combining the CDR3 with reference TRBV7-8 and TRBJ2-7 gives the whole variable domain GAGVSQSPRYKVAKRGQDVALRCDPISGHVSLFWYQQALGQGPEFLTYFQNEAQLDKSGLPSDRFFAERPEGSVSTLKIQRTQQEDSAVYLCASSLERLGVYEQYFGPGTRLTVT.

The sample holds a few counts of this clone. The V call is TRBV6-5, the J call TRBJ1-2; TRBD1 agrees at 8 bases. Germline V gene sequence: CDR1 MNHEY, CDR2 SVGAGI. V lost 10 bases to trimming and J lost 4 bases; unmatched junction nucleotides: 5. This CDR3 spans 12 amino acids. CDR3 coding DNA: TGTGCCACCACGGACAGGGTCTATGGCTACACCTTC. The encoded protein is CATTDRVYGYTF.